A selection of T cell receptor beta chains follows, all from one sample in a study of cytomegalovirus exposure and HLA in healthy donors. Some clones are missing from TCRdb's copy, which holds only in-frame ones; the method was immunoSEQ multiplex PCR. The sample lists under 200,000 clones; about three quarters were seen once. Sample: PBMCs. All receptors derive from a woman aged 40 to 50 in good health and CMV-seronegative. The conserved cysteine and the conserved F or W are not part of the CDR3 here.

TRBJ1-4	TRBV18	ASTGTVNEKLF
TRBJ2-3	TRBV28	ASSSTSTDTQY
TRBJ1-4	TRBV4-1	ASSPSPGSWNEKLF
TRBJ1-1	TRBV5-4	ASQNTQASTEAF
TRBJ1-3	TRBV25-1	ASSEFEAPRSGNTIY
TRBJ2-4	TRBV5-1	ASSSLLGGPGDIQY
TRBJ1-2	TRBV7-6	ASSPRQGNYGYT
TRBJ1-3	TRBV2	ASSLAGSVNTIY
TRBJ1-2	TRBV15	ATSRGQGLPGYT
TRBJ1-6	TRBV13	ASSHRGTGPSPLH
TRBJ1-4	TRBV5-1	ASSLTATNEKLF
TRBJ1-2	TRBV5-1	ASSLGPDRALYLGYT
TRBJ2-2	TRBV9	ASSAEGGLAASGELF
TRBJ2-5	TRBV20-1	SANNQETQY
TRBJ1-6	TRBV7-9	ASSTYREDSPLH